This passage covers 10 T cell receptor beta chains from one sample sequenced in a study of human T cells and chemical hapten exposure. TCRdb ran MiXCR on the RACE reads and lists one entry per CDR3 protein. The table records about 80,000 distinct CDR3 sequences, 11% to 15% of them present only once. Time point meaning: pre-sensitization, week 0. Treatment defined: therapeutic diphenylcyclopropenone sensitization with weekly scalp DPC. The sequencing used whole blood, collected in connection with sensitization to the hapten diphenylcyclopropenone (DPC). The receptors derive from a woman aged 45-65 years with alopecia areata. Some clones in this sample may be carry-over from other donors' samples.

This chain links TRBV5-1 with TRBJ2-1; TRBD1 aligns across 8 bases. The CDR3 contains 14 residues. The V segment lost 3 bases and the J segment 5 bases; nucleotides outside the gene matches: 4. Looked up from germline, CDR1 is SGHRS and CDR2 is YFSETQ. The CDR3: CASSSRTGNNEQFF. The CDR3 DNA reads TGCGCCAGCAGCTCTAGGACAGGGAACAATGAGCAGTTCTTC.

Only a few counts were recorded for this clonotype. The genes are TRBV18 and TRBJ2-7, with 12 nucleotides matching TRBD2. V was pared by 8 bases and J by 5 bases, with 7 bases of the junction left unmatched. This CDR3 region has 14 residues. The V gene's germline CDR1 is KGHSH and CDR2 LQKENI. CDR3 in amino acids: CASTTRLAGDEQYF. CDR3 in DNA: TGTGCCAGCACGACAAGACTAGCGGGAGACGAGCAGTACTTC.

This clonotype was observed many times. The chain carries TRBV24-1 and TRBJ2-1, with D unresolved. The V end was cut by 1 base, the J end by 1 base, with 13 bases between. CDR3 length: 17 residues. Per germline, CDR1 KGHDR and CDR2 SFDVKD. CDR3 amino acids: CATSDLSSPGSYNEQFF. As DNA, the CDR3 is TGTGCCACCAGTGATTTATCGAGCCCCGGGTCCTACAATGAGCAGTTCTTC.

The chain combines TRBV11-2 with TRBJ2-3; the D is unclear. The CDR3 extends over 15 amino acids. Germline V gene lookup returns CDR1 SGHAT and CDR2 FQNNGV. With 4 bases removed from V and 0 bases from J, the gap between germline ends came to 11 bases. CDR3 sequence reads: CASSSPRVSTDTQYF. In DNA form, the CDR3 reads TGTGCCAGCAGCTCCCCCAGAGTTAGCACAGATACGCAGTATTTT.

This clonotype has ten or more counts. This rearrangement joins TRBV9 to TRBJ2-1; no clear D gene. The V and J ends lost 3 bases and 6 bases respectively, with 13 bases between them. CDR1 is SGDLS and CDR2 is YYNGEE in the germline V gene. The length of the CDR3 is 14 residues. For the CDR3, the DNA is TGTGCCAGCAGCGCCCACCCACTACTCAATGAGCAGTTCTTC. As protein: CASSAHPLLNEQFF. The full variable domain, rest sourced from reference TRBV9 and TRBJ2-1, is DSGVTQTPKHLITATGQRVTLRCSPRSGDLSVYWYQQSLDQGLQFLIQYYNGEERAKGNILERFSAQQFPDLHSELNLSSLELGDSALYFCASSAHPLLNEQFFGPGTRLTVL.

The gene calls are TRBV6-5 and TRBJ2-5; D is perhaps TRBD1 or TRBD2 (6 bases each). The V end lost 5 bases, the J end lost 4 bases, and 11 bases lay between the germline ends. CDR3 length: 13 residues. The V gene's germline CDR1 is MNHEY and CDR2 SVGAGI. The CDR3 region is CASSPGAAETQYF. Here the CDR3 DNA reads TGTGCCAGCAGTCCGGGGGCTGCAGAGACCCAGTACTTC.

This clonotype was seen more than once but under ten times. The chain carries TRBV7-9 and TRBJ1-2; a weak D match, TRBD1 (6 bases). The CDR3 runs 14 residues. CDR1 is SEHNR, CDR2 FQNEAQ, per germline (reference sequence). Trimming took off 5 bases at V and 1 base at J, with 11 bases between the two ends. The CDR3, as DNA: TGTGCCAGCAGCCTGGACAGCGTTAACTATGGCTACACCTTC. Its translation: CASSLDSVNYGYTF.

This clonotype was seen more than once but under ten times. The chain joins TRBV11-2 to TRBJ2-7; a possible D gene is TRBD1 (5 bases). Germline CDR1 SGHAT, CDR2 FQNNGV. The CDR3 length is 13 residues. The V and J ends lost 1 base and 3 bases respectively, with 7 bases between them. CDR3 in DNA: TGTGCCAGCAGCTTAGGACAGATCTACGAGCAGTACTTC. Its protein is CASSLGQIYEQYF.

In this sample, this clonotype turned up many times. The chain carries TRBV9 and TRBJ2-1, with 7 bases fitting TRBD2. The germline V gene encodes CDR1 SGDLS and CDR2 YYNGEE. V lost 0 bases and J lost 2; bases outside the gene matches: 2. The CDR3 loop spans 15 amino acids. In DNA form, the CDR3 reads TGTGCCAGCAGCGTAGCGGGAGGCACCTACAATGAGCAGTTCTTC. As protein: CASSVAGGTYNEQFF.

In its sample, this clonotype was seen many times. V and J are TRBV5-4 and TRBJ2-1; 15 nucleotides align to TRBD2. Germline values: CDR1 SGHNT, CDR2 YYREEE (reference sequence). The trim removed 4 bases at V and 8 bases at J, leaving 7 bases unmatched. The CDR3 has 16 residues. CDR3 residues: CASSTRTSGRAHEQFF. The CDR3 bases are TGTGCCAGCAGCACCCGGACTAGCGGGAGGGCCCATGAGCAGTTCTTC.